The TCR beta chain described here comes from a study of blood T cell repertoires in COVID-19. Clones were read by immunoSEQ multiplex PCR, and TCRdb kept only the in-frame ones, dropping some. Here the sample spans about 220,000 clones, 60% to 85% being singletons. The specimen was peripheral blood. This TCR was sampled from a woman aged 70-85 years with acute or convalescent COVID-19.

The CDR3 DNA reads TGCGCCAGCAGCCATAAATATCAGCCCCAGCATTTT. Amino acid sequence: CASSHKYQPQHF. The V gene is TRBV4-1, the J gene TRBJ1-5, with no clear D. Trimming pared 3 bases from V and 5 bases from J, leaving 5 bases between. The CDR3 runs 12 residues. Germline CDR1 MGHRA, CDR2 YSYEKL.